Listed below are T cell receptor beta chains from one sample, sequenced in a study of blood T cell repertoires in COVID-19. Assay: immunoSEQ multiplex PCR; the TCRdb copy retains only in-frame clones and omits some. The sample lists 150,000 or so clones, over 80% occurring once. Source material: peripheral blood. The receptors originated from a man aged 65 to 85 who had recovered from COVID-19. The CDR3 runs from the conserved cysteine through the conserved F or W. A D gene is named only where the DNA matches it firmly. Size is omitted from some rows. Given values are once, few, many or a class for expanded clones.

abundance,j_gene,d_gene,v_gene,CDR3aa,CDR3nt
.,TRBJ2-1,.,TRBV28,CASSPEAGTEQFF,TGTGCCAGCAGTCCTGAAGCGGGTACTGAGCAGTTCTTC
.,TRBJ2-5,.,TRBV14,CASSQPGGGIETQYF,TGTGCCAGCAGCCAACCTGGTGGCGGGATAGAGACCCAGTACTTC
.,TRBJ2-3,.,TRBV5-6,CASSLGGQPPYTDTQYF,TGTGCCAGCAGCTTGGGGGGCCAACCGCCTTACACAGATACGCAGTATTTT
.,TRBJ1-4,TRBD1,TRBV6-5,CASSRRQGEKLFF,TGTGCCAGCAGTCGGCGACAGGGGGAAAAACTGTTTTTT
few,TRBJ1-4,TRBD1,TRBV4-1,CASSLRQGSANEKLFF,TGCGCCAGCAGCCTACGACAGGGGAGTGCTAATGAAAAACTGTTTTTT
.,TRBJ2-2,.,TRBV18,CASSPLSKSNTGELFF,TGTGCCAGCTCACCTCTCAGTAAATCGAACACCGGGGAGCTGTTTTTT
.,TRBJ2-7,.,TRBV7-9,CASSLQGYEQYF,TGTGCCAGCAGCCTACAGGGCTACGAGCAGTACTTC
.,TRBJ1-1,.,TRBV19,CASSIREYTEAFF,TGTGCCAGTAGTATCCGGGAGTACACTGAAGCTTTCTTT
.,TRBJ2-1,TRBD1,TRBV4-1,CASSQAITGEFNEQFF,TGCGCCAGCAGCCAAGCGATAACAGGGGAATTCAATGAGCAGTTCTTC
many,TRBJ2-2,TRBD2,TRBV19,CASSTQTSGSWTGELFF,TGTGCCAGTAGTACCCAGACTAGCGGGAGTTGGACCGGGGAGCTGTTTTTT
.,TRBJ1-1,.,TRBV7-2,CASSLGGGEAFF,TGTGCCAGCAGCTTAGGGGGGGGTGAAGCTTTCTTT
.,TRBJ2-1,TRBD2,TRBV5-1,CASSLEREEGEQFF,TGCGCCAGCAGCTTGGAGCGGGAGGAGGGTGAGCAGTTCTTC
.,TRBJ2-1,.,TRBV9,CASSAHLAEQFF,TGTGCCAGCAGCGCCCACCTAGCGGAGCAGTTCTTC
.,TRBJ1-1,.,TRBV6-5,CASSYDNLQTEAFF,TGTGCCAGCAGTTACGACAATCTGCAAACTGAAGCTTTCTTT
.,TRBJ2-2,.,TRBV15,CATSRDRVALSGELFF,TGTGCCACCAGCAGAGATAGGGTAGCGCTCTCCGGGGAGCTGTTTTTT
.,TRBJ2-7,TRBD1,TRBV18,CASSQTTGAYEQYF,TGTGCCAGCTCCCAAACGACAGGGGCTTACGAGCAGTACTTC
.,TRBJ1-2,.,TRBV29-1,CSVDLGVANYGYTF,TGCAGCGTTGATTTAGGGGTAGCTAACTATGGCTACACCTTC
.,TRBJ2-3,TRBD2,TRBV2,CASSEVVAGYTDTQYF,TGTGCCAGCAGTGAAGTTGTAGCGGGGTACACAGATACGCAGTATTTT
.,TRBJ1-5,.,TRBV28,CASSLSGNQPQHF,TGTGCCAGCAGTTTATCGGGAAATCAGCCCCAGCATTTT
.,TRBJ1-5,TRBD1,TRBV28,CASRPDRGVNQPQHF,TGTGCCAGCAGACCTGACAGGGGGGTGAATCAGCCCCAGCATTTT
few,TRBJ2-7,TRBD1,TRBV6-1,CASSEQGGTGPYEQYF,TGTGCCAGCAGTGAACAAGGTGGGACAGGGCCCTACGAGCAGTACTTC
once,TRBJ1-6,.,TRBV27,CASSLGGSPLHF,TGTGCCAGCAGTTTGGGGGGTTCACCCCTCCACTTT
.,TRBJ2-3,.,TRBV7-9,CATRGAGALTDTQYF,TGTGCCACTCGCGGTGCAGGGGCCCTCACAGATACGCAGTATTTT
.,TRBJ2-1,.,TRBV5-1,CASSLFGRESGNEQFF,TGCGCCAGCAGCTTGTTTGGCCGGGAATCGGGCAATGAGCAGTTCTTC
.,TRBJ2-1,TRBD2,TRBV13,CATPPQGLAGGTYNEQFF,TGTGCCACCCCGCCGCAGGGTCTAGCGGGAGGGACCTACAATGAGCAGTTCTTC
.,TRBJ2-1,.,TRBV28,CASSLEGQGAYNEQFF,TGTGCCAGCAGTTTGGAGGGCCAGGGGGCCTACAATGAGCAGTTCTTC
few,TRBJ2-5,.,TRBV5-6,CASSDTGSRETQYF,TGTGCCAGCAGCGACACCGGGAGTCGGGAGACCCAGTACTTC
.,TRBJ2-7,TRBD2,TRBV5-5,CASSRVSGSNADEQYF,TGTGCCAGCAGCCGGGTTAGCGGGAGTAACGCGGACGAGCAGTACTTC
few,TRBJ2-5,TRBD1,TRBV19,CASSIGDRGRETQYF,TGTGCCAGTAGTATAGGAGACAGGGGCCGAGAGACCCAGTACTTC